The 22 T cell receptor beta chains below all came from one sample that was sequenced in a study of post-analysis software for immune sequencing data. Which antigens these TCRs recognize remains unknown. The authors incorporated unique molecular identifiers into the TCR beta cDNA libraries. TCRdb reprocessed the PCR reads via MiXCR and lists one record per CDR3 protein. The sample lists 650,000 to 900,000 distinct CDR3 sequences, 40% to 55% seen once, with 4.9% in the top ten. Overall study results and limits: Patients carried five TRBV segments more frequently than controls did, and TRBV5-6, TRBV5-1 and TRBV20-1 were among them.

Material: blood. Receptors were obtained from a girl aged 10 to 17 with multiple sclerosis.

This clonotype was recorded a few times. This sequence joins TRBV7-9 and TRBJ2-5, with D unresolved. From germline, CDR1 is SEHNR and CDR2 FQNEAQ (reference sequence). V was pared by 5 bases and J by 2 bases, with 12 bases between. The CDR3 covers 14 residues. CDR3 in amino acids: CASSDPRVQETQYF. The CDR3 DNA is TGTGCCAGCAGCGATCCAAGAGTTCAAGAGACCCAGTACTTC.

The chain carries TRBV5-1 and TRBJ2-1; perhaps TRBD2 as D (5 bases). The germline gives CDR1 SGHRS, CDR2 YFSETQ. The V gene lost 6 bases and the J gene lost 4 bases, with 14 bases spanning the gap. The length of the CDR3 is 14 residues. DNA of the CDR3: TGCGCCAGCACCGAGGGTGGAGCATACAATGAGCAGTTCTTC. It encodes CASTEGGAYNEQFF. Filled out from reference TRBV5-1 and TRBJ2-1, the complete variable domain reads KAGVTQTPRYLIKTRGQQVTLSCSPISGHRSVSWYQQTPGQGLQFLFEYFSETQRNKGNFPGRFSGRQFSNSRSEMNVSTLELGDSALYLCASTEGGAYNEQFFGPGTRLTVL.

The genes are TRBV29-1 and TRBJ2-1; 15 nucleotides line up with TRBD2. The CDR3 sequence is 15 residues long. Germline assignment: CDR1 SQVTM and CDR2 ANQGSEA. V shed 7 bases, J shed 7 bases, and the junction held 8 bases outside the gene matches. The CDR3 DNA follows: TGCAGCGCCCGAGGGGGGACTAGCGGGAGGAATGAGCAGTTCTTC. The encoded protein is CSARGGTSGRNEQFF.

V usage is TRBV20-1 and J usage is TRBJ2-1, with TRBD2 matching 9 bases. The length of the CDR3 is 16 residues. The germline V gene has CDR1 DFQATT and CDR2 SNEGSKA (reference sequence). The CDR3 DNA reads TGCTCTGGATCCGGGACTAGCAGAACTCTCTACAATGAGCAGTTCTTC. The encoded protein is CSGSGTSRTLYNEQFF.

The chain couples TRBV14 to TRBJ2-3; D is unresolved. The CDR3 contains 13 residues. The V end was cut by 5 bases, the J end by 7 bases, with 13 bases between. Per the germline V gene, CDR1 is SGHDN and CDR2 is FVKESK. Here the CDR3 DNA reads TGTGCCAGCAGCTCCCCGGTTGCTCATACGCAGTATTTT. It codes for CASSSPVAHTQYF.

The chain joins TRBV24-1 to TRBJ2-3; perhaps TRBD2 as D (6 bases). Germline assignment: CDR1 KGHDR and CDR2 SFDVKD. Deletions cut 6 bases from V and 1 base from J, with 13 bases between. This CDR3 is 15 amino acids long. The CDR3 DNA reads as TGTGCCACCAGTTCATCGGGAGTCCGCACAGATACGCAGTATTTT. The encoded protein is CATSSSGVRTDTQYF.

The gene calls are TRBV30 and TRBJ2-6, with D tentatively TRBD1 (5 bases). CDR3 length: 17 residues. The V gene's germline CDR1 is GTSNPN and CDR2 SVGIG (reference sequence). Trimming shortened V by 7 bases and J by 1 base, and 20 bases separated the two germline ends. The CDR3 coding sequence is TGTGCCTCCCTATTGGGTGAGGACAAATCTGGGGCCAACGTCCTGACTTTC. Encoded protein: CASLLGEDKSGANVLTF.

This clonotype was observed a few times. Here the CDR3 DNA reads TGTGCCACCAGCAGAGATGGGTACTCCTACAATGAGCAGTTCTTC. As protein: CATSRDGYSYNEQFF. The chain is built from TRBV15 and TRBJ2-1; D unresolved. This CDR3 has 15 amino acids. CDR1 and CDR2 from the germline V gene are LNHNV and YYDKDF (reference sequence). The V end was cut by 0 bases, the J end by 0 bases, with 6 bases between.

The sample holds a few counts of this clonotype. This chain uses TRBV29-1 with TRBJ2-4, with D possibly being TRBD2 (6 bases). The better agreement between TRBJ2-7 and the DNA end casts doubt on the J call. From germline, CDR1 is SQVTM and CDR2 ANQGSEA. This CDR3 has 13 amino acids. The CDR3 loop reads CSVRIADIYEQYF. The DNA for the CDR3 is TGCAGCGTTAGAATAGCGGACATTTACGAGCAGTACTTC.

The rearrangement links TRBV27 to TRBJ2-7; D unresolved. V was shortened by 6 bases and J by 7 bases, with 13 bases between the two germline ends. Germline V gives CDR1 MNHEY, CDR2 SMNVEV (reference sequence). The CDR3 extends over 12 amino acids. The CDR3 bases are TGTGCCAGCAGCTCCTCGGCGAGGGAGCAGTACTTC. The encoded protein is CASSSSAREQYF.

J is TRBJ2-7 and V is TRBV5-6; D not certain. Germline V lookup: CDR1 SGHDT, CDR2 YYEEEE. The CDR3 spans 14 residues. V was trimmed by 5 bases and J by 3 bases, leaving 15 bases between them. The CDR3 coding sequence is TGTGCCAGCAGTGTCATACTAACGAACTACGAGCAGTACTTC. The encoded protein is CASSVILTNYEQYF.

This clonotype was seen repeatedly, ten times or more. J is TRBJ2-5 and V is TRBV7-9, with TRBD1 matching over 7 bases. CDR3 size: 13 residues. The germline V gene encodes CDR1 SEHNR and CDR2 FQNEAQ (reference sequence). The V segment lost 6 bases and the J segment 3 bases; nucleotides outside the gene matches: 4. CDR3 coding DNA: TGTGCCAGCAGTCCTACAGGGGAAGAGACCCAGTACTTC. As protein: CASSPTGEETQYF.

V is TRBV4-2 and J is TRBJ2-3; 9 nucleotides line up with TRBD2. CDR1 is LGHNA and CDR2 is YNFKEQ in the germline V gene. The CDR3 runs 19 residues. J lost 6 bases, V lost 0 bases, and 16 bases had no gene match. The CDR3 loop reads CASSQERWVAGEVSDTQYF. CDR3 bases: TGTGCCAGCAGCCAAGAGCGGTGGGTAGCGGGAGAAGTTTCGGATACGCAGTATTTT.

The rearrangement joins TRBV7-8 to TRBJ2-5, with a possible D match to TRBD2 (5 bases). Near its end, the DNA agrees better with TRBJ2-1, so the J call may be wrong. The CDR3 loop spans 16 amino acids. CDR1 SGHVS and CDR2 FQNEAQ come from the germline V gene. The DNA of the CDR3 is TGTGCCAGCAGCTTAGTCGCTAGCTTAAGCCAAGAGACCCAGTTCTTC. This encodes CASSLVASLSQETQFF.

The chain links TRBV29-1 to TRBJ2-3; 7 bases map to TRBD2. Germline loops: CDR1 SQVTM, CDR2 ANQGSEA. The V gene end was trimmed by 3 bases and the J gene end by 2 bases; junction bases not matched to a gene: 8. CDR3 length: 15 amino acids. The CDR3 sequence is CSVELLADFTDTQYF. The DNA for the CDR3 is TGCAGCGTTGAGCTTCTAGCGGACTTCACAGATACGCAGTATTTT.

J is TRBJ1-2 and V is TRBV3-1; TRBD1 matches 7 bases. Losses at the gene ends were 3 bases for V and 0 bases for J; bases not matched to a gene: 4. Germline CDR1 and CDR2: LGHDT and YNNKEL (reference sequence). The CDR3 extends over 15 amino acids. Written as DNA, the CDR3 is TGTGCCAGCAGCCACAGGACAGGACCTAACTATGGCTACACCTTC. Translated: CASSHRTGPNYGYTF. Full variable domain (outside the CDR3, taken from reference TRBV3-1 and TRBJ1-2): DTAVSQTPKYLVTQMGNDKSIKCEQNLGHDTMYWYKQDSKKFLKIMFSYNNKELIINETVPNRFSPKSPDKAHLNLHINSLELGDSAVYFCASSHRTGPNYGYTFGSGTRLTVV.

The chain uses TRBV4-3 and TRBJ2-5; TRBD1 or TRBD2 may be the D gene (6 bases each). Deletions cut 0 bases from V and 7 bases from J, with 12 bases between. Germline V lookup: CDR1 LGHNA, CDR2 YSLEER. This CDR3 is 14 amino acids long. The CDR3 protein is CASSQDRGARTQYF. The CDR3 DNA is TGCGCCAGCAGCCAAGATAGGGGGGCGCGGACCCAGTACTTC.

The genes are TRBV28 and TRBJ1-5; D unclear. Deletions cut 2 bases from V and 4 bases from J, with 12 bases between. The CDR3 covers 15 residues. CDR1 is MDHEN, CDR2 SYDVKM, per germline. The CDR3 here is CASSLAPGPNQPQHF. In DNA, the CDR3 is TGTGCCAGCAGTTTAGCTCCCGGTCCGAATCAGCCCCAGCATTTT.

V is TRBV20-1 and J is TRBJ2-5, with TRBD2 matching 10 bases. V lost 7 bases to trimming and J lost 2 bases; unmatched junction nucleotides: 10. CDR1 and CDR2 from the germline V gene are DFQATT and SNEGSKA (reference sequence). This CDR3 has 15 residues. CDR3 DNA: TGCAGTGGGACGCAGCGGGAGGGCTCTCAAGAGACCCAGTACTTC. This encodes CSGTQREGSQETQYF.

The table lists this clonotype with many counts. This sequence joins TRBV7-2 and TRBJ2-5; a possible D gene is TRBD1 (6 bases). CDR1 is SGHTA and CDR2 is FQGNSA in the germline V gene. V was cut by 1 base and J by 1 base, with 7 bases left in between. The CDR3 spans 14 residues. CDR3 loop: CASSLGQVQETQYF. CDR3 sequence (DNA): TGTGCCAGCAGCTTAGGACAGGTCCAAGAGACCCAGTACTTC.

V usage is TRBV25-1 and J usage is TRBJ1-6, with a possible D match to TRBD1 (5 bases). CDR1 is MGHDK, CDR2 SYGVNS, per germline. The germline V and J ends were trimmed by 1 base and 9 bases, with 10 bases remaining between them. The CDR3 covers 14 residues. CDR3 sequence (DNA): TGTGCCAGCAGTGAATCATGGGGGATTTCACCCCTCCACTTT. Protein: CASSESWGISPLHF.

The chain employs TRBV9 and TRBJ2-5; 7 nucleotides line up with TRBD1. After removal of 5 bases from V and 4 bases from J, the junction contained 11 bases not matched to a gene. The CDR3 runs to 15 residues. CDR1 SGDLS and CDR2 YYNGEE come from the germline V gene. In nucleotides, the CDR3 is TGTGCCAGCAGTGAGAGGGGGCTAGCTGGAGAGACCCAGTACTTC. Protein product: CASSERGLAGETQYF.